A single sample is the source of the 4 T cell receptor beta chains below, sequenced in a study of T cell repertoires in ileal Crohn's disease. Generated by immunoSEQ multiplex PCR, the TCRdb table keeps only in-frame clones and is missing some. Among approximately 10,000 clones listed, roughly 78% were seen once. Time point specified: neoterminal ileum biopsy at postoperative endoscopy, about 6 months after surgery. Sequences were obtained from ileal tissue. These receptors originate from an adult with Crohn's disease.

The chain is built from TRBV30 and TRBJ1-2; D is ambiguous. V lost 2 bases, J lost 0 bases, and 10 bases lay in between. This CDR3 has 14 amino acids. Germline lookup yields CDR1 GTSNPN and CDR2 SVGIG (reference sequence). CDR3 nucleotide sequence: TGTGCCTGGAGTCCGGGTCTAGCTAACTATGGCTACACCTTC. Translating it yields CAWSPGLANYGYTF.

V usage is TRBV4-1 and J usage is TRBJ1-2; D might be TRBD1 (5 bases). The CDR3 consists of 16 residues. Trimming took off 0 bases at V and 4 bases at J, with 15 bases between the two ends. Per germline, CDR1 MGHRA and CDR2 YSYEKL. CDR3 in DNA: TGCGCCAGCAGCCAAGATCGGCAGGGCGAACTCTATGGCTACACCTTC. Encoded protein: CASSQDRQGELYGYTF.

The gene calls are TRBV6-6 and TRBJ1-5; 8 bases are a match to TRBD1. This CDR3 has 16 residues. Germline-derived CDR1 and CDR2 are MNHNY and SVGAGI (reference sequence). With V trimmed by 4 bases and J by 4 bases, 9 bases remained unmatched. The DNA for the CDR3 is TGTGCCAGCAGTTCTTATACAGGGGGAAAAAATCAGCCCCAGCATTTT. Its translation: CASSSYTGGKNQPQHF.

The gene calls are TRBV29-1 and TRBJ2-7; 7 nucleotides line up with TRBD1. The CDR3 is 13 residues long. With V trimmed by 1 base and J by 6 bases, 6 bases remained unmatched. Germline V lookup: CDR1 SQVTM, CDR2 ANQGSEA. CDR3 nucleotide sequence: TGCAGCGTTGAAGGCCCGACAGGGTTCGAGCAGTACTTC. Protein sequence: CSVEGPTGFEQYF.